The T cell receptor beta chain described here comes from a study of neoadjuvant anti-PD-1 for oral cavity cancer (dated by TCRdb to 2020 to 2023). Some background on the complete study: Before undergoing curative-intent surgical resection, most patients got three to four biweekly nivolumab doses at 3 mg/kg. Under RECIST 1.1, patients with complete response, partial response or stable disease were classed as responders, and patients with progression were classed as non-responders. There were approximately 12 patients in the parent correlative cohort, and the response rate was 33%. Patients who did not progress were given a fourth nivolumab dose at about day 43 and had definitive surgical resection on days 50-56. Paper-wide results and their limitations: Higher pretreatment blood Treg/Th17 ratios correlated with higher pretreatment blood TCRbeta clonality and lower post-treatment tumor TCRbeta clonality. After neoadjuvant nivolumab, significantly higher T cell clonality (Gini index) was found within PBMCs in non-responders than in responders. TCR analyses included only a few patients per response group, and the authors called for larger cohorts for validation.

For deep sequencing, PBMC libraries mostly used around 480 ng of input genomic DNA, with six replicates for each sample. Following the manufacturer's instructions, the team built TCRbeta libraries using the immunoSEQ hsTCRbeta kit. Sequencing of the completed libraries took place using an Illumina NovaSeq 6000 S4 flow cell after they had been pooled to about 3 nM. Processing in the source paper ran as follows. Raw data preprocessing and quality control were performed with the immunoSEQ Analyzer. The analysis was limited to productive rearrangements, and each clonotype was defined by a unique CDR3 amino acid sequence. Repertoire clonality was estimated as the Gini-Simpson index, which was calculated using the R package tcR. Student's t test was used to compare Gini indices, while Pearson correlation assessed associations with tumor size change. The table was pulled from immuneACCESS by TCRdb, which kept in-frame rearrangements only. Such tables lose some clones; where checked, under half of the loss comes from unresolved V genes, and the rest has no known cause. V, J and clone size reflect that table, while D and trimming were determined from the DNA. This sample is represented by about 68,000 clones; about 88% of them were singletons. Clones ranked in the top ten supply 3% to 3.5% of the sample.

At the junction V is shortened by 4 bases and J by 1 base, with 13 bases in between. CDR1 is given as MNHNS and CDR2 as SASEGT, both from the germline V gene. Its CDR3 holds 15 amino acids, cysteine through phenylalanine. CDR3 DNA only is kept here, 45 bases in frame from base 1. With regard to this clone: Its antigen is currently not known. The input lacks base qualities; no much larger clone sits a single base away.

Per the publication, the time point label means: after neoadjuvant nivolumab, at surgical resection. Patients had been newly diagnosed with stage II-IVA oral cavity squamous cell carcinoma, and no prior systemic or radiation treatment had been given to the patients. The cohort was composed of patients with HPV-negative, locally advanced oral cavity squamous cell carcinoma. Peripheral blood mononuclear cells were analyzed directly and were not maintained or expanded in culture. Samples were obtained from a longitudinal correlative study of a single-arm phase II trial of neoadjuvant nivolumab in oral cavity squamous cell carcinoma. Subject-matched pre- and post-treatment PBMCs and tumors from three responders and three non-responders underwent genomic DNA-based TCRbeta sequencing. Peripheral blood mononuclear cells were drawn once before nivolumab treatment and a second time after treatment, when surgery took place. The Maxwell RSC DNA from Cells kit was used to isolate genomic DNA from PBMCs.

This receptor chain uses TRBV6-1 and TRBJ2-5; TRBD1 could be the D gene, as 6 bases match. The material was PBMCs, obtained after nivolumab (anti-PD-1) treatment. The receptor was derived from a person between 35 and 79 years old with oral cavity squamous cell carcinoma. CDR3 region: CASSALQGIQETQYF. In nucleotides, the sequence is TGTGCCAGCAGTGCACTACAGGGAATCCAAGAGACCCAGTACTTC.